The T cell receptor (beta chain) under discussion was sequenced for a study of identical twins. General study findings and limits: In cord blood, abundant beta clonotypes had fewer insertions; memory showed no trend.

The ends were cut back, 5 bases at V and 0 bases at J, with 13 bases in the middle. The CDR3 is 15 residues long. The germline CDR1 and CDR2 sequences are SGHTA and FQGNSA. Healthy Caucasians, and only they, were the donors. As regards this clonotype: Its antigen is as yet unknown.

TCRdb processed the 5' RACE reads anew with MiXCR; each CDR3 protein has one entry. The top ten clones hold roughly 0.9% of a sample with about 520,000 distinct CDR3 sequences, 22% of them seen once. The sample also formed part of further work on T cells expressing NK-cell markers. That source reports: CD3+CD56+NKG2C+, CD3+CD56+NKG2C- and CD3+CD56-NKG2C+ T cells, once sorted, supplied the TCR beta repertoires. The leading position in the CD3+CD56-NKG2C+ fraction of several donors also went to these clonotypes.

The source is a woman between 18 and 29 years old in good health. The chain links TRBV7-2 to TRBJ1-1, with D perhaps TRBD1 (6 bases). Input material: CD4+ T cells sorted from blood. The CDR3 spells CASSPRGGLNTEAFF. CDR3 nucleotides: TGTGCCAGCAGCCCCCGAGGGGGTCTGAACACTGAAGCTTTCTTT.